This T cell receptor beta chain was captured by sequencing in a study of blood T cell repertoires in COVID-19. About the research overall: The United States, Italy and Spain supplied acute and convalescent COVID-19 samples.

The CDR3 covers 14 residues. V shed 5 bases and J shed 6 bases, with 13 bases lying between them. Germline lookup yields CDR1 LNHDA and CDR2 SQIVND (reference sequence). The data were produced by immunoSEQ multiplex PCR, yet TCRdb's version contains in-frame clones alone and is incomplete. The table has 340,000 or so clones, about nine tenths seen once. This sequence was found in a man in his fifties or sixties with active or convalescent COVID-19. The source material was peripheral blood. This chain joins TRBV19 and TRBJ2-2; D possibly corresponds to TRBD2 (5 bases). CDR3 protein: CASSGTGSPGELFF. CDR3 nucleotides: TGTGCCAGTAGTGGTACGGGGTCTCCCGGGGAGCTGTTTTTT.